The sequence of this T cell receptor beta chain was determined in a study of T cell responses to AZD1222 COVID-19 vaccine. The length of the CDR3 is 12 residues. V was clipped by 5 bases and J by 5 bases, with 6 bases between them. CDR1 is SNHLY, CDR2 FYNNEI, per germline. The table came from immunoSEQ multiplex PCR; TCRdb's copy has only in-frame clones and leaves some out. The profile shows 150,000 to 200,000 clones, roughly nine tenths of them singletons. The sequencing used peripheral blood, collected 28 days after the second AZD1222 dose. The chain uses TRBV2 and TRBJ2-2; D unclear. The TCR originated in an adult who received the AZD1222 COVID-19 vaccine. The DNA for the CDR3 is TGTGCCAGCAGTAAGGGTACCGGGGAGCTGTTTTTT. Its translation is CASSKGTGELFF. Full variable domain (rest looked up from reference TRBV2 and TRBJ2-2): EPEVTQTPSHQVTQMGQEVILRCVPISNHLYFYWYRQILGQKVEFLVSFYNNEISEKSEIFDDQFSVERPDGSNFTLKIRSTKLEDSAMYFCASSKGTGELFFGEGSRLTVL.